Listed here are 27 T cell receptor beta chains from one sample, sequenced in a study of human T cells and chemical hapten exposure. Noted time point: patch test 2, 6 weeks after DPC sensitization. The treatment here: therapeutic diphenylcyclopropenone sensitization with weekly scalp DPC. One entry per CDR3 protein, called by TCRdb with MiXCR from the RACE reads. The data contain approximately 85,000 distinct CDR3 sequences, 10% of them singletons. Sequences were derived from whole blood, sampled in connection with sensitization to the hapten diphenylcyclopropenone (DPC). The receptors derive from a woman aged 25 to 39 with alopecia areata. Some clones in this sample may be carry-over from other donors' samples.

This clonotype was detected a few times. Here the CDR3 reads CASSIAPQATNEKLFF. In nucleotides, the CDR3 is TGTGCCAGTAGTATAGCCCCCCAGGCAACTAATGAAAAACTGTTTTTT. V is TRBV19 and J is TRBJ1-4; no clear D. Trimming took 1 base from V and 0 from J, leaving 9 bases between them. Germline V gives CDR1 LNHDA, CDR2 SQIVND (reference sequence). The CDR3 totals 16 residues. The entire variable domain, with the rest obtained from reference TRBV19 and TRBJ1-4, is as follows: DGGITQSPKYLFRKEGQNVTLSCEQNLNHDAMYWYRQDPGQGLRLIYYSQIVNDFQKGDIAEGYSVSREKKESFPLTVTSAQKNPTAFYLCASSIAPQATNEKLFFGSGTQLSVL.

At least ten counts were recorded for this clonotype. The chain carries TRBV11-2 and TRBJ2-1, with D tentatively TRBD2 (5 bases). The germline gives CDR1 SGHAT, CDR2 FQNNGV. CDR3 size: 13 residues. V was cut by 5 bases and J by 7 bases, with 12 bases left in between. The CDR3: CASSRDRGNEQFF. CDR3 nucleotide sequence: TGTGCCAGCAGCCGAGATCGGGGAAATGAGCAGTTCTTC.

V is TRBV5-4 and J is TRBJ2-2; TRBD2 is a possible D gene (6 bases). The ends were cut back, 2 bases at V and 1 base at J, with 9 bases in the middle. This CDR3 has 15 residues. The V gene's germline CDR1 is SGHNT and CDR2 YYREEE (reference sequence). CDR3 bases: TGTGCCAGCAGCTTAGCGGGCCTGAACACCGGGGAGCTGTTTTTT. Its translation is CASSLAGLNTGELFF.

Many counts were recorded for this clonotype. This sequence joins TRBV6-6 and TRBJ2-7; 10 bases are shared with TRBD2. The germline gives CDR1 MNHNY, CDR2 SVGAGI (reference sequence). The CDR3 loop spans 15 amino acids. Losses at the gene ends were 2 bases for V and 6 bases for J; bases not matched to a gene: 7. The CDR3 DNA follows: TGTGCCAGCAGTTACGACCTAGCGGGAGTCCCCGAGCAGTACTTC. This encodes CASSYDLAGVPEQYF.

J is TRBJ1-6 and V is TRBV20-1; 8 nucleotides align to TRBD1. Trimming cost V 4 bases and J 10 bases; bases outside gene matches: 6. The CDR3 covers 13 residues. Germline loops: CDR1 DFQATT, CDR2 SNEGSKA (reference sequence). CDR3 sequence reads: CSATRTGRSPLHF. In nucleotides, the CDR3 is TGCAGTGCTACCAGGACAGGGCGCTCACCCCTCCACTTT.

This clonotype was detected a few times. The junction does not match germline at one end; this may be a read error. CDR3 region: CASRLERGGYNEQFF. The CDR3 nucleotides are TGTGCCAGCAGATTAGAACGGGGCGGGTACAATGAGCAGTTCTTC. The rearrangement links TRBV7-2 to TRBJ2-1; TRBD1 or TRBD2 may be the D gene (5 bases each). Germline V gives CDR1 SGHTA, CDR2 FQGNSA. This CDR3 is built from 15 residues.

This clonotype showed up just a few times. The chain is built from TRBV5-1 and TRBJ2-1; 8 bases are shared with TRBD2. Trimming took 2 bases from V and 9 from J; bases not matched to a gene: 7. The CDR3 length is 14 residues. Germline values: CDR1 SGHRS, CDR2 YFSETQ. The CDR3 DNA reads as TGCGCCAGCAGCTTTAGCGGGACCGAGGGTGAGCAGTTCTTC. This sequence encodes CASSFSGTEGEQFF.

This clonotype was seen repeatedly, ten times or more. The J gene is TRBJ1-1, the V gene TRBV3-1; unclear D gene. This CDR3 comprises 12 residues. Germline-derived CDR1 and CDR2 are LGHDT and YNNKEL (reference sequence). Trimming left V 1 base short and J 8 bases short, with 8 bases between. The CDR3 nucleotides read TGTGCCAGCAGCCAAGGAGTCAGGGAAGCTTTCTTT. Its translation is CASSQGVREAFF.

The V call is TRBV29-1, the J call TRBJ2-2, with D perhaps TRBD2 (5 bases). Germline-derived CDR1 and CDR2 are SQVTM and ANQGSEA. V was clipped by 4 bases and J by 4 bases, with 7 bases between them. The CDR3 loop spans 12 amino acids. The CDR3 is CSVARGTGELFF. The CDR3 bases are TGCAGCGTTGCCCGGGGCACCGGGGAGCTGTTTTTT.

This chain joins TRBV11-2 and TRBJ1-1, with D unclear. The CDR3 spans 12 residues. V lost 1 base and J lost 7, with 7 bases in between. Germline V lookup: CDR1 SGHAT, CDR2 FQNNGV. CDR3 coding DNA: TGTGCCAGCAGCTTAGCAGGCCTTGAAGCTTTCTTT. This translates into CASSLAGLEAFF.

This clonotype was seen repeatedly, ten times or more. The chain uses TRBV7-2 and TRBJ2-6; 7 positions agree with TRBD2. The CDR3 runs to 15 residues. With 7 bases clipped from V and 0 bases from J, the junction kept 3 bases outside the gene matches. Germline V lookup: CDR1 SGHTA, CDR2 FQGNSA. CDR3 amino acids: CASTSGGSGANVLTF. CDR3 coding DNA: TGTGCCAGCACTAGCGGAGGCTCTGGGGCCAACGTCCTGACTTTC.

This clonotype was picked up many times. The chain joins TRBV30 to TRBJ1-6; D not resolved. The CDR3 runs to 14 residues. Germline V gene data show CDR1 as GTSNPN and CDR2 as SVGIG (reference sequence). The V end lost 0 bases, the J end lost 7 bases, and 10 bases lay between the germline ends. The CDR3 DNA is TGTGCCTGGAGTGTACTCACGGGGAATTCACCCCTCCACTTT. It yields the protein CAWSVLTGNSPLHF.

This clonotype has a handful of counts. For the CDR3, the DNA is TGTGCCATCTCCGTGCCCAATCAGGGGGGCCCGGGCTACACCTTC. Translated, it gives CAISVPNQGGPGYTF. This rearrangement joins TRBV10-3 to TRBJ1-2; the match to TRBD1 covers 7 bases. V was clipped by 8 bases and J by 8 bases; unmatched bases: 17. CDR1 and CDR2 (germline): ENHRY, SYGVKD. The CDR3 consists of 15 residues.

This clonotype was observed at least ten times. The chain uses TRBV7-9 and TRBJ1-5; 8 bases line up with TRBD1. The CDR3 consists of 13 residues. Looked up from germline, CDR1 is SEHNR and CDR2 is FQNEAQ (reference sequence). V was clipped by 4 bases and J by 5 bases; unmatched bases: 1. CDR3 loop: CASSSQGDQPQHF. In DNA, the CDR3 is TGTGCCAGCAGCTCACAGGGGGATCAGCCCCAGCATTTT.

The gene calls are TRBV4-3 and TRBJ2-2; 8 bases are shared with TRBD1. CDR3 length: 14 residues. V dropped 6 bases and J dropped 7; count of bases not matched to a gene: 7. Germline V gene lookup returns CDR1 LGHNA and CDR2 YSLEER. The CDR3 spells CASRQGAFSGELFF. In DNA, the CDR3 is TGCGCCAGCAGGCAGGGGGCTTTTAGCGGGGAGCTGTTTTTT.

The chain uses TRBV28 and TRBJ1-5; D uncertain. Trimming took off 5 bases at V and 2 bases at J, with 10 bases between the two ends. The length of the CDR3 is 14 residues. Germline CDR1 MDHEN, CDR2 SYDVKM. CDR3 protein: CASSVRLGNQPQHF. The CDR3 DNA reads TGTGCCAGCAGTGTCAGGTTGGGCAATCAGCCCCAGCATTTT.

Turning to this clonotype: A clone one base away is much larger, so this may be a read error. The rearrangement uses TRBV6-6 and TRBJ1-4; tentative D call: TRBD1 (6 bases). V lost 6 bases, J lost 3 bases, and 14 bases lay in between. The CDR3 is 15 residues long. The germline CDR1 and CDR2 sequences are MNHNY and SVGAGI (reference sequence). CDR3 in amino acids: CASSPGGGPNEKLFF. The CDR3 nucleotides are TGTGCCAGCAGCCCGGGGGGGGGCCCTAATGAAAAACTGTTTTTT.

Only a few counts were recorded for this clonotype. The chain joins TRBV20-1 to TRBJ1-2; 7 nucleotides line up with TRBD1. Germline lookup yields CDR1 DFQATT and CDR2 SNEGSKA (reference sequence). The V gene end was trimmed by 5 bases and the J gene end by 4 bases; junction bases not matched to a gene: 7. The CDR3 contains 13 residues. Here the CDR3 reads CSAQTGISYGYTF. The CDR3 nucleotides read TGCAGTGCTCAGACAGGGATTTCCTATGGCTACACCTTC.

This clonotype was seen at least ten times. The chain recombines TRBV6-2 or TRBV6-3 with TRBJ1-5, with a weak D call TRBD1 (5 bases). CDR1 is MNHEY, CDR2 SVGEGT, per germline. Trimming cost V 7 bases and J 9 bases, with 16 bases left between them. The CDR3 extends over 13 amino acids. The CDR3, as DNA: TGTGCCAGCACGGGCACAGGTGGGGGGCCCCAGCATTTT. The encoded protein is CASTGTGGGPQHF.

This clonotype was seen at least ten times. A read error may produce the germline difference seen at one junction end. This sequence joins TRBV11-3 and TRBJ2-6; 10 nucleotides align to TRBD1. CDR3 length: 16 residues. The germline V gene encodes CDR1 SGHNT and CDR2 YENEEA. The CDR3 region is CASSLEPGQGGNVLTF. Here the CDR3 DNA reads TGTGCCAGCAGCTTAGAGCCAGGACAGGGGGGCAACGTCCTGACTTTC.

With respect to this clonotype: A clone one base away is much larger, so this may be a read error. CDR3 sequence: CASSYSRGKREYNEQFF. The CDR3 DNA reads as TGTGCCAGCAGTTACTCGCGCGGGAAGCGCGAATACAATGAGCAGTTCTTC. The chain links TRBV6-2 or TRBV6-3 to TRBJ2-1, with D perhaps matching TRBD2 (6 bases). Germline CDR1 and CDR2: MNHEY and SVGEGT. The CDR3 extends over 17 amino acids. V was trimmed by 0 bases and J by 4 bases, leaving 16 bases between them.

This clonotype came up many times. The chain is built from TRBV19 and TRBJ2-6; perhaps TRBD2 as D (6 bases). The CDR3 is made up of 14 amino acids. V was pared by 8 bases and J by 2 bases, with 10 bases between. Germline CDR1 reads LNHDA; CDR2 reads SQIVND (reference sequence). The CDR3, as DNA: TGTGCCAGTCTCCCGGGGGCTGGGGCCAACGTCCTGACTTTC. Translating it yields CASLPGAGANVLTF.

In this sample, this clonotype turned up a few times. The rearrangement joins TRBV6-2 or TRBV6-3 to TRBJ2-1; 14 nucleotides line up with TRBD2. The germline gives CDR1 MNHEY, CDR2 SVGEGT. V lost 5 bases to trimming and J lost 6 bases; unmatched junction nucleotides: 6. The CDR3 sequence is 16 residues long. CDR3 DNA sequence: TGTGCCAGCAGTCGGGGGACTAGCGGGAGTGGCAATGAGCAGTTCTTC. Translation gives CASSRGTSGSGNEQFF.

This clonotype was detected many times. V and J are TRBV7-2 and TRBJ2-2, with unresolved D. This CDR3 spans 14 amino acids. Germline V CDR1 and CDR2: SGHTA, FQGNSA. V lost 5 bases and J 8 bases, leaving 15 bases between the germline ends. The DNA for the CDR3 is TGTGCCAGCAGCCTCCTAAGACCGGCGGGGGAGCTGTTTTTT. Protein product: CASSLLRPAGELFF.

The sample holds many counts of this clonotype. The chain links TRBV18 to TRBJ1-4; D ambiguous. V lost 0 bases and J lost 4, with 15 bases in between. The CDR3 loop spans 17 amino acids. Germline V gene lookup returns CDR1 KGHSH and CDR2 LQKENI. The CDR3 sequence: CASSPPVARGHNEKLFF. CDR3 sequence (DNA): TGTGCCAGCTCACCACCGGTGGCTCGAGGTCATAATGAAAAACTGTTTTTT.

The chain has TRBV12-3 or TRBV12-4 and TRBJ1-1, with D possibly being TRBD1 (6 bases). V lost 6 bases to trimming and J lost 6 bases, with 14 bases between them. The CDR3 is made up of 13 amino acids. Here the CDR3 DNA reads TGTGCCAGCAGGCACAGGGTAAGGGCTGAAGCTTTCTTT. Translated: CASRHRVRAEAFF.

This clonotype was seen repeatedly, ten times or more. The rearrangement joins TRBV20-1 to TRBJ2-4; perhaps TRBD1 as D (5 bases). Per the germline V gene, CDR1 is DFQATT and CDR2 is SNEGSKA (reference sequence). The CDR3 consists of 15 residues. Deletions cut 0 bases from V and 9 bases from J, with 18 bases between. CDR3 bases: TGCAGTGCTAGAGACGAGACAGCCCCTCTGGGCATTCAGTACTTC. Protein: CSARDETAPLGIQYF.